The 20 T cell receptor beta chains given below trace back to one sample, sequenced in a study of long-term antiretroviral therapy in people with HIV. The assay, immunoSEQ v3.0, was run at survey level. Measured with immunoSEQ multiplex PCR; TCRdb has only the in-frame clones, and not every one. Found here are more than 20,000 clones, less than 85% of them singletons; the top ten hold 9% to 15%. Sequencing used unsorted PBMCs, obtained around 1.8 years before starting antiretroviral therapy. These receptors were taken from a middle-aged woman with HIV.

This sequence joins TRBV5-4 and TRBJ1-4; the D gene is possibly TRBD1 (6 bases). Looked up from germline, CDR1 is SGHNT and CDR2 is YYREEE (reference sequence). With 2 bases removed from V and 2 bases from J, the gap between germline ends came to 7 bases. CDR3 size: 14 residues. The CDR3 region has the DNA TGTGCCAGCAGCTTACAGGGTACTAATGAAAAACTGTTTTTT. Its translation is CASSLQGTNEKLFF. Looking up the rest from reference TRBV5-4 and TRBJ1-4 gives the full variable domain: ETGVTQSPTHLIKTRGQQVTLRCSSQSGHNTVSWYQQALGQGPQFIFQYYREEENGRGNFPPRFSGLQFPNYSSELNVNALELDDSALYLCASSLQGTNEKLFFGSGTQLSVL.

The CDR3, as DNA: TGTGCCAGCTCACCCGGACAGGGCTTTGGCAATCAGCCCCAGCATTTT. It translates to CASSPGQGFGNQPQHF. J is TRBJ1-5 and V is TRBV18; 8 nucleotides align to TRBD1. The V segment lost 3 bases and the J segment 2 bases; nucleotides outside the gene matches: 6. Germline CDR1 KGHSH, CDR2 LQKENI. CDR3 length: 16 residues.

V usage is TRBV9 and J usage is TRBJ2-7, with D unresolved. There are 13 residues in the CDR3. Germline V gene lookup returns CDR1 SGDLS and CDR2 YYNGEE. Trimming shortened V by 4 bases and J by 4 bases, and 12 bases separated the two germline ends. CDR3 coding DNA: TGTGCCAGCAGCTTTACCCCAACTTACGAGCAGTACTTC. This codes for CASSFTPTYEQYF.

The V call is TRBV18, the J call TRBJ1-5; no firm D call. The germline V and J ends were trimmed by 2 bases and 0 bases, with 17 bases remaining between them. The germline CDR1 and CDR2 sequences are KGHSH and LQKENI. The CDR3 loop spans 18 amino acids. The CDR3 is CASSPVRERVTSNQPQHF. CDR3 in DNA: TGTGCCAGCTCACCAGTCCGGGAACGGGTTACTAGCAATCAGCCCCAGCATTTT.

This clone is a singleton in its sample. The V and J genes are TRBV4-2 and TRBJ2-5; 8 nucleotides agree with TRBD1. In germline, CDR1 is LGHNA, CDR2 YNFKEQ. This CDR3 spans 16 amino acids. V shed 3 bases and J 4 bases; nucleotides not matched to a gene: 10. The DNA for the CDR3 is TGTGCCAGCAGCCAGGAGCCGGGACAGGCCTTAGAGACCCAGTACTTC. Its protein is CASSQEPGQALETQYF.

The chain employs TRBV12-5 and TRBJ1-3, with TRBD1 identical over 9 bases. CDR3 length: 14 amino acids. The ends lost 6 bases at V and 4 bases at J; junction bases unmatched: 4. Germline assignment: CDR1 LGHNT and CDR2 FRNRAP. CDR3 region: CASGRTGAGNTIYF. The DNA for the CDR3 is TGTGCTAGTGGCCGGACAGGGGCGGGAAACACCATATATTTT. Together with reference TRBV12-5 and TRBJ1-3, the CDR3 gives the full variable domain: DARVTQTPRHKVTEMGQEVTMRCQPILGHNTVFWYRQTMMQGLELLAYFRNRAPLDDSGMPKDRFSAEMPDATLATLKIQPSEPRDSAVYFCASGRTGAGNTIYFGEGSWLTVV.

This clone was recorded a few times. The chain carries TRBV6-1 and TRBJ2-1; TRBD1 or TRBD2 may be the D gene (5 bases each). Germline lookup yields CDR1 MNHNS and CDR2 SASEGT. The CDR3 has 15 amino acids. Deletions cut 8 bases from V and 7 bases from J, with 21 bases between. CDR3 DNA sequence: TGTGCCAGCTTGAGGGGTGTTACGATTGAAAATGAGCAGTTCTTC. As protein: CASLRGVTIENEQFF.

This clone was seen more than once but under ten times. The chain links TRBV7-2 to TRBJ2-2, with D maybe TRBD1 (5 bases). The CDR3 runs 14 residues. V lost 7 bases and J lost 6, with 15 bases in between. The V gene's germline CDR1 is SGHTA and CDR2 FQGNSA. CDR3 loop: CASTQAPGSGELFF. CDR3 in DNA: TGTGCCAGCACCCAAGCCCCAGGGTCCGGGGAGCTGTTTTTT.

The chain has TRBV15 and TRBJ1-1; D not certain. The CDR3 consists of 13 residues. Trimming shortened V by 0 bases and J by 8 bases, and 10 bases separated the two germline ends. The V gene's germline CDR1 is LNHNV and CDR2 YYDKDF (reference sequence). For the CDR3, the DNA is TGTGCCACCAGCAGAGATGGCATTACCGAAGCTTTCTTT. It specifies CATSRDGITEAFF.

The chain couples TRBV14 to TRBJ2-5; D is uncertain. V shed 4 bases and J shed 5 bases, with 11 bases lying between them. This CDR3 is built from 13 residues. Germline CDR1 is SGHDN and CDR2 is FVKESK. Written as DNA, the CDR3 is TGTGCCAGCAGCCCCGTAACCTCGGAGACCCAGTACTTC. It encodes CASSPVTSETQYF.

The table lists this clone with a few counts. The J gene is TRBJ2-7, the V gene TRBV7-2; D tentatively fits TRBD1 or TRBD2 (5 bases each). The germline CDR1 and CDR2 sequences are SGHTA and FQGNSA. This CDR3 has 12 amino acids. V was cut by 1 base and J by 5 bases, with 6 bases left in between. DNA for the CDR3: TGTGCCAGCAGCTTAGGGGGACACGAGCAGTACTTC. The encoded protein is CASSLGGHEQYF.

V and J are TRBV1 and TRBJ2-1; the table's D call, TRBD1, was not checked against the DNA. TRBV1 is shown as a pseudogene. The CDR3 contains 16 residues. The CDR3 coding sequence is TGCACCAGCAGCCAAGAGGTCAGGGGCCCCCGCAATGAGCAGTTCTTC. Its protein product is CTSSQEVRGPRNEQFF.

This sequence joins TRBV9 and TRBJ2-7, with a weak D call TRBD2 (6 bases). Germline V gene lookup returns CDR1 SGDLS and CDR2 YYNGEE. This CDR3 has 16 amino acids. Trimming left V 3 bases short and J 0 bases short, with 16 bases between. CDR3 in amino acids: CASSDLPGVPSYEQYF. Here the CDR3 DNA reads TGTGCCAGCAGCGACTTGCCGGGAGTTCCCTCCTACGAGCAGTACTTC.

The chain uses TRBV29-1 and TRBJ2-3; 10 bases are shared with TRBD1. This CDR3 region has 15 residues. Germline V gene sequence: CDR1 SQVTM, CDR2 ANQGSEA. J was trimmed by 3 bases and V by 1 base; bases with no gene match: 4. The CDR3 is CSVEGGQGVTDTQYF. The DNA for the CDR3 is TGCAGCGTTGAAGGCGGACAGGGGGTAACAGATACGCAGTATTTT.

A single count supports this clone. The V gene is TRBV14, the J gene TRBJ2-7, with D possibly matching TRBD2 (5 bases). The CDR3 contains 16 residues. The V end lost 0 bases, the J end lost 1 base, and 13 bases lay between the germline ends. Germline values: CDR1 SGHDN, CDR2 FVKESK. The CDR3 sequence is CASSQDPLGASYEQYF. DNA for the CDR3: TGTGCCAGCAGCCAAGACCCCCTGGGAGCTTCCTACGAGCAGTACTTC.

The chain couples TRBV29-1 to TRBJ2-2; D not resolved. V was pared by 6 bases and J by 3 bases, with 17 bases between. From germline, CDR1 is SQVTM and CDR2 ANQGSEA. This CDR3 contains 15 residues. CDR3 loop: CSVWTLGPYTGELFF. In nucleotides, the CDR3 is TGCAGCGTGTGGACCCTCGGGCCTTACACCGGGGAGCTGTTTTTT.

V usage is TRBV30 and J usage is TRBJ1-5, with 9 positions matching TRBD1. CDR3 size: 15 residues. Germline trimming cut 3 bases from V and 4 bases from J; bases unmatched to any gene: 7. Germline CDR1 and CDR2: GTSNPN and SVGIG (reference sequence). The chain's CDR3 is CAWSLSGTGNQPQHF. The CDR3 nucleotides read TGTGCCTGGAGCTTATCCGGGACAGGGAATCAGCCCCAGCATTTT. Variable domain in full (rest from reference TRBV30 and TRBJ1-5): SQTIHQWPATLVQPVGSPLSLECTVEGTSNPNLYWYRQAAGRGLQLLFYSVGIGQISSEVPQNLSASRPQDRQFILSSKKLLLSDSGFYLCAWSLSGTGNQPQHFGDGTRLSIL.

The rearrangement joins TRBV5-6 to TRBJ2-7; 10 nucleotides agree with TRBD2. CDR1 and CDR2 from the germline V gene are SGHDT and YYEEEE. This CDR3 has 17 amino acids. V lost 1 base and J lost 4; bases outside the gene matches: 11. This CDR3 is CASSLWASGSEWYEQYF. The DNA for the CDR3 is TGTGCCAGCAGCTTGTGGGCTAGCGGGAGTGAGTGGTACGAGCAGTACTTC.

In DNA, the CDR3 is TGTGCCAGTAAGTCTGGCGGGAACACCGGGGAGCTGTTTTTT. Its protein product is CASKSGGNTGELFF. The rearrangement joins TRBV19 to TRBJ2-2; no clear D. The CDR3 spans 14 residues. Germline assignment: CDR1 LNHDA and CDR2 SQIVND (reference sequence). The V gene lost 7 bases and the J gene lost 1 base, with 10 bases spanning the gap.

The table lists this clone with a count of one. V usage is TRBV11-2 and J usage is TRBJ2-7, with 9 nucleotides matching TRBD1. Losses at the gene ends were 5 bases for V and 6 bases for J; bases not matched to a gene: 11. The CDR3 runs 15 residues. The germline gives CDR1 SGHAT, CDR2 FQNNGV. The CDR3 bases are TGTGCCAGCAGCGCAGCGACAGGGGGTTCTGGCGAGCAGTACTTC. Translating gives CASSAATGGSGEQYF.